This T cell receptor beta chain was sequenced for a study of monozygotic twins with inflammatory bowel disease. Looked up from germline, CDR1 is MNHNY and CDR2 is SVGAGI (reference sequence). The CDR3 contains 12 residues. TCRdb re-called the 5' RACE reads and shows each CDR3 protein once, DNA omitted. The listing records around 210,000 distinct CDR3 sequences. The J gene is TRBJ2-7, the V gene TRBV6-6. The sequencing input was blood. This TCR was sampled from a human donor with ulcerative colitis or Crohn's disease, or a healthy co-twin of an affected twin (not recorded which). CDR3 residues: CASRRAAYEQYF.